The clone carrying this TCR beta chain has just a few counts. CDR1 is SGDLS and CDR2 is YYNGEE in the germline V gene. Deletions cut 4 bases from V and 9 bases from J, with 23 bases between. This CDR3 comprises 16 residues. The data derive from a study of human T cells and chemical hapten exposure. TCRdb analysed the RACE reads with MiXCR anew, one entry per CDR3 protein. Of 140,000 or so distinct CDR3 sequences listed, 12% were seen once; the top ten hold 1.4%. Sample time point: patch test 2, 6 weeks after DPC sensitization. Treatment given: therapeutic diphenylcyclopropenone sensitization with weekly scalp DPC.

This TCR was recovered from a woman aged 45-60 years with alopecia areata. Some clones in this sample may be carry-over from other donors' samples. The input for sequencing was whole blood, taken in connection with sensitization to the hapten diphenylcyclopropenone (DPC). This rearrangement joins TRBV9 to TRBJ2-1, with D perhaps given as TRBD1 or TRBD2 (6 bases each). This CDR3 is CASSSVDYPGGGEQFF. The CDR3 DNA follows: TGTGCCAGCAGCTCTGTGGACTATCCCGGAGGGGGTGAGCAGTTCTTC.